Listed here are 21 T cell receptor beta chains from one sample, sequenced in a study of shared clonotypes between healthy human individuals. Generated by immunoSEQ multiplex PCR, the TCRdb table keeps only in-frame clones and is missing some. This table has a few million clones, around 92% appearing once. Material for sequencing was naive CD4+ T cells from PBMCs. Described subset: CD45RA+ positively selected. The receptors originated from a man aged 18 to 30 in good health. Some clones in this sample may be carry-over from other donors' samples.

The rearrangement links TRBV28 to TRBJ2-7; 7 bases fit TRBD1. J lost 5 bases, V lost 6 bases, and 13 bases had no gene match. The CDR3 is made up of 15 amino acids. Germline CDR1 MDHEN, CDR2 SYDVKM. The CDR3 sequence: CASSWNHRGMNEQYF. The CDR3 nucleotides are TGTGCCAGCAGCTGGAATCACAGGGGAATGAACGAGCAGTACTTC.

The chain combines TRBV6-5 with TRBJ2-7, with D unclear. Germline V gene lookup returns CDR1 MNHEY and CDR2 SVGAGI. Trimming took off 4 bases at V and 2 bases at J, with 12 bases between the two ends. CDR3 size: 14 residues. The CDR3 protein is CASSFTDRAYEQYF. Written as DNA, the CDR3 is TGTGCCAGCAGTTTCACGGACCGAGCCTACGAGCAGTACTTC.

The chain is built from TRBV19 and TRBJ2-7; D is tentatively TRBD1 or TRBD2 (5 bases each). CDR1 and CDR2 from the germline V gene are LNHDA and SQIVND (reference sequence). V was shortened by 8 bases and J by 6 bases, with 14 bases between the two germline ends. The CDR3 is 12 residues long. CDR3 sequence (DNA): TGTGCCAGTTCTGGGGGTTTCTTCGAGCAGTACTTC. As protein: CASSGGFFEQYF.

The chain uses TRBV27 and TRBJ1-2, with unresolved D. This CDR3 has 13 residues. Germline V gene data show CDR1 as MNHEY and CDR2 as SMNVEV (reference sequence). The ends were cut back, 5 bases at V and 2 bases at J, with 9 bases in the middle. CDR3 DNA: TGTGCCAGCAGTCCGACGCGGAACTATGGCTACACCTTC. Its translation is CASSPTRNYGYTF.

V usage is TRBV30 and J usage is TRBJ2-5, with 8 bases lining up with TRBD1. The germline V gene has CDR1 GTSNPN and CDR2 SVGIG (reference sequence). Losses at the gene ends were 4 bases for V and 4 bases for J; bases not matched to a gene: 8. This CDR3 is 14 amino acids long. CDR3 sequence (DNA): TGTGCCTGGACCCGGGCAGGGGGCTCAGAGACCCAGTACTTC. Translation: CAWTRAGGSETQYF.

The CDR3 DNA reads TGTGCCAGCAGGGAAGGGACAGGTTGGGAACTGTTTTTT. Encoded protein: CASREGTGWELFF. V is TRBV28 and J is TRBJ1-4, with 8 bases aligning to TRBD1. Germline V gene sequence: CDR1 MDHEN, CDR2 SYDVKM. Trimming at V came to 6 bases and at J to 12 bases, leaving 9 bases not matched to a gene. The CDR3 consists of 13 residues.

The chain recombines TRBV4-2 with TRBJ1-2; D possibly corresponds to TRBD1 (5 bases). This CDR3 spans 16 amino acids. CDR1 is LGHNA, CDR2 YNFKEQ, per germline. The V end was cut by 0 bases, the J end by 2 bases, with 13 bases between. CDR3 sequence reads: CASSQDRGRENYGYTF. CDR3 DNA sequence: TGTGCCAGCAGCCAAGATCGGGGCAGGGAGAACTATGGCTACACCTTC.

The chain carries TRBV5-1 and TRBJ2-7; 7 bases are shared with TRBD1. The junction had 7 bases not matched to a gene; V was cut back by 7 bases and J by 3 bases. The CDR3 has 13 amino acids. Germline loops: CDR1 SGHRS, CDR2 YFSETQ. Here the CDR3 DNA reads TGCGCCAGCGCCTTCACAGGGGACTACGAGCAGTACTTC. Translating it yields CASAFTGDYEQYF.

The CDR3 sequence is CASSLQHTRENNYGYTF. The CDR3, as DNA: TGTGCCAGCAGCTTACAGCACACACGAGAGAATAACTATGGCTACACCTTC. The genes are TRBV7-9 and TRBJ1-2; D gene uncertain. The ends were cut back, 2 bases at V and 1 base at J, with 17 bases in the middle. The CDR3 sequence is 17 residues long. Per the germline V gene, CDR1 is SEHNR and CDR2 is FQNEAQ (reference sequence).

The chain links TRBV5-4 to TRBJ2-1, with 9 nucleotides matching TRBD1. V shed 4 bases and J 4 bases; nucleotides not matched to a gene: 9. CDR3 length: 16 residues. Germline CDR1 and CDR2: SGHNT and YYREEE (reference sequence). CDR3 DNA: TGTGCCAGCAGCACCGCGACAGGGGGGAATTACAATGAGCAGTTCTTC. Amino acids: CASSTATGGNYNEQFF.

This clone was picked up a small number of times. V usage is TRBV7-9 and J usage is TRBJ1-1, with TRBD1 as a possible D gene (5 bases). The CDR3 length is 15 residues. V gave up 2 bases and J gave up 7 bases, with 17 bases separating them. Germline-derived CDR1 and CDR2 are SEHNR and FQNEAQ (reference sequence). CDR3: CASSLSAQGRGEAFF. The CDR3 bases are TGTGCCAGCAGCTTATCCGCCCAGGGAAGGGGTGAAGCTTTCTTT.

The CDR3 sequence: CASSLGPSAYEQFF. The DNA for the CDR3 is TGTGCCAGCAGCCTAGGACCCAGCGCATATGAGCAGTTCTTC. This chain links TRBV6-5 with TRBJ2-1; no reliable D call. From germline, CDR1 is MNHEY and CDR2 SVGAGI. The V and J ends lost 6 bases and 8 bases respectively, with 17 bases between them. The CDR3 is made up of 14 amino acids.

This rearrangement joins TRBV19 to TRBJ1-1; tentatively, D is TRBD1 (5 bases). Germline CDR1 and CDR2: LNHDA and SQIVND (reference sequence). The CDR3 totals 11 residues. V lost 8 bases and J 7 bases, leaving 11 bases between the germline ends. CDR3 DNA: TGTGCCAGTGATGGTAGGGGTGAAGCTTTCTTT. Amino acid sequence: CASDGRGEAFF.

The V call is TRBV28, the J call TRBJ2-7, with 11 positions matching TRBD2. The length of the CDR3 is 18 residues. V was pared by 6 bases and J by 0 bases, with 13 bases of the junction left unmatched. The germline CDR1 and CDR2 sequences are MDHEN and SYDVKM. CDR3 nucleotides: TGTGCCAGCAGCGGTACCTTAGGACTAGCGGGCGTCTCCTACGAGCAGTACTTC. It codes for CASSGTLGLAGVSYEQYF. The entire variable domain, with the rest obtained from reference TRBV28 and TRBJ2-7, is as follows: DVKVTQSSRYLVKRTGEKVFLECVQDMDHENMFWYRQDPGLGLRLIYFSYDVKMKEKGDIPEGYSVSREKKERFSLILESASTNQTSMYLCASSGTLGLAGVSYEQYFGPGTRLTVT.

Details on this clone: At the DNA level, this CDR3 is encoded by other sequences in the same sample as well. The V gene is TRBV7-9, the J gene TRBJ2-1, with TRBD1 matching 11 bases. V lost 3 bases, J lost 7 bases, and 2 bases stayed unmatched. The germline V gene has CDR1 SEHNR and CDR2 FQNEAQ (reference sequence). The CDR3 length is 14 residues. Here the CDR3 reads CASSLGTGGNEQFF. Here the CDR3 DNA reads TGTGCCAGCAGCTTGGGGACAGGGGGGAATGAGCAGTTCTTC.

The rearrangement uses TRBV27 and TRBJ2-7; 8 nucleotides align to TRBD1. Germline lookup yields CDR1 MNHEY and CDR2 SMNVEV (reference sequence). J gave up 4 bases and V 5 bases, and 7 bases lay outside the gene matches. This CDR3 is 14 amino acids long. CDR3 DNA sequence: TGTGCCAGCAGTCCACAGGACAGGGCGTACGAGCAGTACTTC. This encodes CASSPQDRAYEQYF.

The rearrangement links TRBV6-1 to TRBJ1-1; 7 nucleotides line up with TRBD1. The J segment lost 1 base and the V segment lost 2 bases, leaving 4 bases of the junction unmatched. The CDR3 length is 15 residues. CDR1 is MNHNS and CDR2 is SASEGT in the germline V gene. CDR3 sequence reads: CASSEWTGRNTEAFF. The CDR3 coding sequence is TGTGCCAGCAGTGAATGGACAGGAAGGAACACTGAAGCTTTCTTT.

The V and J genes are TRBV30 and TRBJ2-2; unclear D gene. V was trimmed by 2 bases and J by 4 bases, leaving 5 bases between them. This CDR3 has 12 amino acids. Germline V gene sequence: CDR1 GTSNPN, CDR2 SVGIG (reference sequence). CDR3 DNA: TGTGCCTGGAGTCCGATCACCGGGGAGCTGTTTTTT. Amino acids: CAWSPITGELFF.

The chain uses TRBV5-1 and TRBJ2-3; possible D gene TRBD2, 6 bases. Germline lookup yields CDR1 SGHRS and CDR2 YFSETQ. The CDR3 is 15 amino acids. The ends were cut back, 4 bases at V and 8 bases at J, with 20 bases in the middle. Written as DNA, the CDR3 is TGCGCCAGCAGCCCGGGCCCCGCGGGAAGTGGTACGCAGTATTTT. Its translation is CASSPGPAGSGTQYF. The variable domain in full, with the rest retrieved from reference TRBV5-1 and TRBJ2-3, is KAGVTQTPRYLIKTRGQQVTLSCSPISGHRSVSWYQQTPGQGLQFLFEYFSETQRNKGNFPGRFSGRQFSNSRSEMNVSTLELGDSALYLCASSPGPAGSGTQYFGPGTRLTVL.

This clone occurred once. Other nucleotide sequences from this sample produce the same CDR3. This chain joins TRBV7-2 and TRBJ2-7, with 8 positions matching TRBD2. There are 15 residues in the CDR3. With 1 base clipped from V and 7 bases from J, the junction kept 9 bases outside the gene matches. The germline V gene encodes CDR1 SGHTA and CDR2 FQGNSA. CDR3 amino acids: CASSLGTSGSREQYF. The CDR3 nucleotides read TGTGCCAGCAGCTTAGGAACTAGCGGATCAAGGGAGCAGTACTTC.

V usage is TRBV6-5 and J usage is TRBJ1-2; D is possibly TRBD1 (5 bases). Trimming cost V 10 bases and J 8 bases, with 20 bases left between them. CDR1 is MNHEY, CDR2 SVGAGI, per germline. This CDR3 region has 13 residues. In DNA form, the CDR3 reads TGTGCCACCAACTCCCCGGGGCTCGGGGGCTACACCTTC. Its translation: CATNSPGLGGYTF.